A selection of T cell receptor beta chains follows, all from one sample in a study of blood T cell repertoires in COVID-19. The table came from immunoSEQ multiplex PCR; TCRdb's copy has only in-frame clones and leaves some out. The sample lists about 170,000 clones, 70% to 85% occurring once. The sample consisted of peripheral blood. These receptors came from a woman older than 75 with acute or convalescent COVID-19. Both conserved end residues are part of each CDR3. The order of the fields is clone size, CDR3 length, V gene, D gene, J gene, CDR3 protein, CDR3 DNA. The D gene is left open where the match is weak. The size entry is marked missing in some rows and otherwise reads once, few, many or a size class.

clone_size: .; cdr3_length: 15; v_call: TRBV5-5; d_call: .; j_call: TRBJ2-7; cdr3_aa: CASSLGPGEGYEQYF; cdr3_nt: TGTGCCAGCAGCTTGGGGCCGGGAGAGGGGTACGAGCAGTACTTC
clone_size: .; cdr3_length: 14; v_call: TRBV6-1; d_call: .; j_call: TRBJ2-7; cdr3_aa: CASSDRFRGREQYF; cdr3_nt: TGTGCCAGCAGTGATCGTTTCAGAGGGCGGGAGCAGTACTTC
clone_size: once; cdr3_length: 16; v_call: TRBV27; d_call: TRBD2; j_call: TRBJ2-2; cdr3_aa: CASSPGLAGVTGELFF; cdr3_nt: TGTGCCAGCAGCCCGGGACTAGCGGGAGTCACCGGGGAGCTGTTTTTT
clone_size: .; cdr3_length: 13; v_call: TRBV24-1; d_call: .; j_call: TRBJ1-4; cdr3_aa: CATSDGTNEKLFF; cdr3_nt: TGTGCCACCAGTGATGGGACAAACGAAAAACTGTTTTTT
clone_size: .; cdr3_length: 13; v_call: TRBV7-2; d_call: .; j_call: TRBJ2-2; cdr3_aa: CASSFFRVGELFF; cdr3_nt: TGTGCCAGCAGCTTCTTTCGGGTCGGGGAGCTGTTTTTT
clone_size: .; cdr3_length: 14; v_call: TRBV19; d_call: .; j_call: TRBJ2-5; cdr3_aa: CASSPRGGQETQYF; cdr3_nt: TGTGCCAGTAGCCCCCGGGGAGGCCAAGAGACCCAGTACTTC
clone_size: .; cdr3_length: 11; v_call: TRBV20-1; d_call: .; j_call: TRBJ2-3; cdr3_aa: CSAWATDTQYF; cdr3_nt: TGCAGTGCTTGGGCCACAGATACGCAGTATTTT
clone_size: .; cdr3_length: 14; v_call: TRBV6-1; d_call: TRBD1; j_call: TRBJ1-2; cdr3_aa: CASSELRTGDGYTF; cdr3_nt: TGTGCCAGCAGTGAACTTCGGACAGGGGACGGCTACACCTTC
clone_size: .; cdr3_length: 16; v_call: TRBV2; d_call: TRBD1; j_call: TRBJ2-5; cdr3_aa: CASSEVGTGDKETQYF; cdr3_nt: TGTGCCAGCAGTGAAGTCGGGACAGGGGACAAAGAGACCCAGTACTTC
clone_size: .; cdr3_length: 14; v_call: TRBV10-2; d_call: .; j_call: TRBJ1-1; cdr3_aa: CASSDGQLNTEAFF; cdr3_nt: TGCGCCAGCAGTGATGGACAGCTGAACACTGAAGCTTTCTTT
clone_size: once; cdr3_length: 15; v_call: TRBV6-5; d_call: TRBD2; j_call: TRBJ2-1; cdr3_aa: CASRPGLAPYNEQFF; cdr3_nt: TGTGCCAGCAGGCCGGGACTAGCGCCCTACAATGAGCAGTTCTTC
clone_size: .; cdr3_length: 15; v_call: TRBV5-1; d_call: .; j_call: TRBJ2-6; cdr3_aa: CGTSQGVRGANVLTF; cdr3_nt: TGCGGAACCAGCCAAGGGGTTAGGGGGGCCAACGTCCTGACTTTC
clone_size: .; cdr3_length: 15; v_call: TRBV5-5; d_call: .; j_call: TRBJ1-5; cdr3_aa: CASSLEWGGNQPQHF; cdr3_nt: TGTGCCAGCAGCTTGGAGTGGGGCGGCAATCAGCCCCAGCATTTT
clone_size: once; cdr3_length: 13; v_call: TRBV7-2; d_call: .; j_call: TRBJ2-1; cdr3_aa: CASSLTERQRYFF; cdr3_nt: TGTGCCAGCAGCTTGACCGAGAGGCAACGGTACTTCTTC
clone_size: .; cdr3_length: 15; v_call: TRBV6-5; d_call: .; j_call: TRBJ1-5; cdr3_aa: CASSYSQNSNQPQHF; cdr3_nt: TGTGCCAGCAGTTATTCGCAGAATAGCAATCAGCCCCAGCATTTT
clone_size: .; cdr3_length: 14; v_call: TRBV18; d_call: .; j_call: TRBJ2-2; cdr3_aa: CASSQKQFGGELFF; cdr3_nt: TGTGCCAGCTCACAAAAACAGTTTGGCGGGGAGCTGTTTTTT
clone_size: .; cdr3_length: 11; v_call: TRBV5-1; d_call: .; j_call: TRBJ2-2; cdr3_aa: CASSRSGELFF; cdr3_nt: TGCGCCAGCAGCCGTAGCGGGGAGCTGTTTTTT
clone_size: .; cdr3_length: 15; v_call: TRBV10-3; d_call: TRBD2; j_call: TRBJ2-1; cdr3_aa: CAITTSGRAYNEQFF; cdr3_nt: TGTGCCATCACGACTAGCGGGAGGGCCTACAATGAGCAGTTCTTC
clone_size: .; cdr3_length: 14; v_call: TRBV7-9; d_call: .; j_call: TRBJ2-2; cdr3_aa: CASSARESTGELFF; cdr3_nt: TGTGCCAGCAGCGCACGGGAGAGCACCGGGGAGCTGTTTTTT
clone_size: .; cdr3_length: 13; v_call: TRBV9; d_call: .; j_call: TRBJ1-2; cdr3_aa: CASSVAGGYGYTF; cdr3_nt: TGTGCCAGCAGCGTGGCCGGGGGCTATGGCTACACCTTC
clone_size: .; cdr3_length: 15; v_call: TRBV5-4; d_call: TRBD1; j_call: TRBJ1-2; cdr3_aa: CASSSGGTEQTGYTF; cdr3_nt: TGTGCCAGCAGCTCGGGGGGGACAGAACAAACCGGCTACACCTTC
clone_size: .; cdr3_length: 16; v_call: TRBV6-5; d_call: .; j_call: TRBJ1-3; cdr3_aa: CASSYNLQHSGNTIYF; cdr3_nt: TGTGCCAGCAGTTACAACTTACAGCACTCTGGAAACACCATATATTTT
clone_size: .; cdr3_length: 12; v_call: TRBV30; d_call: .; j_call: TRBJ2-7; cdr3_aa: CAWKAFSYEQYF; cdr3_nt: TGTGCCTGGAAAGCGTTCTCCTACGAGCAGTACTTC
clone_size: .; cdr3_length: 15; v_call: TRBV5-1; d_call: TRBD1; j_call: TRBJ1-2; cdr3_aa: CASSLGGTGDYGYTF; cdr3_nt: TGCGCCAGCAGCTTGGGGGGCACAGGGGACTATGGCTACACCTTC